Each of the 17 T cell receptor beta chains below was sequenced from the same sample in a study of cytomegalovirus exposure and HLA in healthy donors listed by TCRdb under 2017. Libraries were prepared through the immunoSEQ multiplex PCR assay. The multiplex PCR relied on a mix of 60 forward primers for TCR Vbeta segments and 13 reverse primers for TCR Jbeta segments. This immuneACCESS table, as held by TCRdb, lists in-frame sequences with V and J called but not all clones. Of the missing ones, under half trace to an unresolved V gene in checked studies; the others have no known cause. Recorded for this sample are more than 60,000 clones; 65% to 75% of them occurred a single time. Over 8% of the sample comes from the top ten. Sequencing input: PBMCs. The source of these receptors is a man aged 40-55 years in good health and CMV-seropositive.

The chain joins TRBV4-1 to TRBJ2-3; D unclear. Looked up from germline, CDR1 is MGHRA and CDR2 is YSYEKL. This CDR3 region has 17 residues. The ends were cut back, 4 bases at V and 0 bases at J, with 17 bases in the middle. The CDR3 loop reads CASSPSGSASSTDTQYF. In DNA form, the CDR3 reads TGCGCCAGCAGCCCCTCCGGAAGCGCATCTAGCACAGATACGCAGTATTTT.

The chain couples TRBV30 to TRBJ1-1; 11 bases are a match to TRBD1. The germline V gene encodes CDR1 GTSNPN and CDR2 SVGIG (reference sequence). V trimming: 5 bases; J trimming: 5 bases; junction bases outside the gene matches: 13. CDR3 length: 16 residues. The CDR3 region has the DNA TGTGCCTGGTCCCCTACGGGGGACAGGGGGACAACTGAAGCTTTCTTT. Translation gives CAWSPTGDRGTTEAFF.

This clone was seen a single time. The DNA for the CDR3 is TGTGCCACCCTGGACACCCTTAATGAAAAACTGTTTTTT. Translation: CATLDTLNEKLFF. V usage is TRBV10-3 and J usage is TRBJ1-4; D possibly corresponds to TRBD1 (5 bases). Germline V gene sequence: CDR1 ENHRY, CDR2 SYGVKD. The CDR3 totals 13 residues. V was clipped by 10 bases and J by 4 bases, with 13 bases between them.

The chain recombines TRBV5-1 with TRBJ1-3; D is undetermined. Looked up from germline, CDR1 is SGHRS and CDR2 is YFSETQ. V was cut by 0 bases and J by 0 bases, with 13 bases left in between. CDR3 length: 17 amino acids. CDR3 in DNA: TGCGCCAGCAGCTTGGAGGTCGGACTAAGCTCTGGAAACACCATATATTTT. This codes for CASSLEVGLSSGNTIYF.

The chain uses TRBV11-3 and TRBJ2-3; unclear D gene. Germline lookup yields CDR1 SGHNT and CDR2 YENEEA. Deletions cut 3 bases from V and 3 bases from J, with 7 bases between. The CDR3 runs to 13 residues. The CDR3 sequence is CASSFESTDTQYF. The DNA for the CDR3 is TGTGCCAGCAGCTTCGAGTCAACAGATACGCAGTATTTT.

This clone was observed once. This chain uses TRBV29-1 with TRBJ2-1, with 9 bases lining up with TRBD1. Germline CDR1 reads SQVTM; CDR2 reads ANQGSEA. V gave up 5 bases and J gave up 15 bases; unmatched junction bases: 35. CDR3 size: 20 residues. This CDR3 is CSVSGSFDRGATTGLSFRFF. DNA for the CDR3: TGCAGCGTTTCCGGGAGCTTCGACAGGGGGGCCACTACGGGCTTATCTTTCAGGTTCTTC.

The V call is TRBV7-8, the J call TRBJ2-6; D is perhaps TRBD2 (5 bases). Germline V gene lookup returns CDR1 SGHVS and CDR2 FQNEAQ. The CDR3 sequence is 15 residues long. Between the trimmed V and J ends, which lost 9 bases and 3 bases, there was a span of 15 bases. The CDR3 nucleotides read TGTGCCAGTTGGACTGCCCCGGATGGGGCCAACGTCCTGACTTTC. Amino acids: CASWTAPDGANVLTF.

The chain employs TRBV27 and TRBJ2-3, with D hard to call. CDR3 length: 11 residues. The V gene's germline CDR1 is MNHEY and CDR2 SMNVEV (reference sequence). Trimming removed 4 bases at V and 3 bases at J, with 2 bases between. The CDR3 nucleotides are TGTGCCAGCAGTTCTACAGATACGCAGTATTTT. Its translation: CASSSTDTQYF.

This chain links TRBV5-1 with TRBJ2-7; 12 bases are shared with TRBD1. The V gene's germline CDR1 is SGHRS and CDR2 YFSETQ. Unmatched junction bases numbered 5, after V lost 4 bases and J lost 3 bases. This CDR3 has 15 residues. The CDR3 coding sequence is TGCGCCAGCAGCGCCGGGACAGGGGGCTTCTACGAGCAGTACTTC. This encodes CASSAGTGGFYEQYF. Based on the CDR3 plus reference TRBV5-1 and TRBJ2-7, the full variable domain is KAGVTQTPRYLIKTRGQQVTLSCSPISGHRSVSWYQQTPGQGLQFLFEYFSETQRNKGNFPGRFSGRQFSNSRSEMNVSTLELGDSALYLCASSAGTGGFYEQYFGPGTRLTVT.

This sequence joins TRBV7-3 and TRBJ1-6; the D is unclear. Germline lookup yields CDR1 SGHTA and CDR2 FQGTGA. The CDR3 is made up of 15 amino acids. V was trimmed by 1 base and J by 5 bases, leaving 9 bases between them. CDR3 protein: CASSLNRGDNSPLHF. CDR3 in DNA: TGTGCCAGCAGCTTAAATCGGGGAGATAATTCACCCCTCCACTTT.

The rearrangement uses TRBV6-5 and TRBJ2-7, with TRBD1 matching 7 bases. Germline CDR1 is MNHEY and CDR2 is SVGAGI. Unmatched junction bases numbered 6, after V lost 5 bases and J lost 5 bases. The CDR3 totals 13 residues. The CDR3 DNA reads TGTGCCAGCAGTCGACAGGGCGGCGACGAGCAGTACTTC. It specifies CASSRQGGDEQYF.

The chain joins TRBV7-7 to TRBJ2-3; TRBD2 is a possible D gene (7 bases). Germline lookup yields CDR1 SSHAT and CDR2 FNYEAQ (reference sequence). The CDR3 totals 15 residues. The V and J ends lost 2 bases and 4 bases respectively, with 13 bases between them. The CDR3 loop reads CASSLSGGAADTQYF. Written as DNA, the CDR3 is TGTGCCAGCAGCTTAAGTGGGGGGGCCGCAGATACGCAGTATTTT.

This sequence joins TRBV6-1 and TRBJ1-5, with D maybe TRBD1 (5 bases). The ends were cut back, 3 bases at V and 7 bases at J, with 16 bases in the middle. The germline V gene has CDR1 MNHNS and CDR2 SASEGT. The CDR3 runs to 15 residues. This CDR3 reads CASSEIAQDMQPQHF. CDR3 coding DNA: TGTGCCAGCAGTGAGATCGCGCAGGACATGCAGCCCCAGCATTTT.

This clone has more than one count but fewer than ten. CDR3 sequence (DNA): TGTGCCAGCAGTATCCTACAGGGGGCCCCCCGAGAGCAGTACTTC. Protein product: CASSILQGAPREQYF. The chain joins TRBV27 to TRBJ2-7; 9 nucleotides line up with TRBD1. Germline V gene data show CDR1 as MNHEY and CDR2 as SMNVEV (reference sequence). The V and J ends lost 5 bases and 7 bases, in that order; junction bases with no gene match: 12. The CDR3 is made up of 15 amino acids.

V gene TRBV27 combines with J gene TRBJ1-5, with a weak D call TRBD1 (5 bases). The germline V gene has CDR1 MNHEY and CDR2 SMNVEV (reference sequence). This CDR3 comprises 14 residues. With 4 bases removed from V and 2 bases from J, the gap between germline ends came to 9 bases. The chain's CDR3 is CASSSARGNQPQHF. CDR3 coding DNA: TGTGCCAGCAGTTCCGCCAGGGGCAATCAGCCCCAGCATTTT.

This clone was recorded once. The chain uses TRBV2 and TRBJ1-5; 9 nucleotides align to TRBD1. V lost 3 bases, J lost 7 bases, and 4 bases stayed unmatched. In germline, CDR1 is SNHLY, CDR2 FYNNEI. The CDR3 consists of 14 residues. CDR3 DNA sequence: TGTGCCAGCAGTGAGCTGGGACAGGGCCAGCCCCAGCATTTT. Translation gives CASSELGQGQPQHF.

The V and J genes are TRBV2 and TRBJ2-5; 7 bases map to TRBD1. With the DNA end fitting TRBJ2-7 better, the J assignment may be wrong. Per germline, CDR1 SNHLY and CDR2 FYNNEI. The CDR3 loop spans 14 amino acids. The CDR3 sequence is CASRAGGSSYEQYF. The CDR3 region has the DNA TGTGCCAGCAGGGCAGGGGGAAGCTCCTACGAGCAGTACTTC.